Listed below are T cell receptor beta chains from one sample, sequenced in a study of cytomegalovirus exposure and HLA in healthy donors. Repertoires were generated with immunoSEQ multiplex PCR, while TCRdb's copy carries only in-frame clones and drops some. The table lists 150,000 to 200,000 clones, 70% to 80% of them singletons. Input material: PBMCs. The receptors here all came from a male donor in good health and CMV-seropositive. CDR3s include the opening cysteine and the closing phenylalanine or tryptophan. The D gene is left open where the match is weak.

>TRBD1|TRBJ2-2|TRBV4-1
CASSQSGSGTGNTGELFF
TGCGCCAGCAGCCAATCCGGGTCCGGGACAGGAAACACCGGGGAGCTGTTTTTT
>TRBD2|TRBJ2-7|TRBV27
CASSLSSGRVRYEQYF
TGTGCCAGCAGTTTGTCTAGCGGGAGGGTTCGCTACGAGCAGTACTTC
>.|TRBJ1-5|TRBV7-2
CASSLAPLQPQHF
TGTGCCAGCAGCTTAGCCCCCCTACAGCCCCAGCATTTT
>.|TRBJ1-1|TRBV6-6
CATVVDSWNTEAFF
TGTGCCACCGTCGTCGACAGTTGGAACACTGAAGCTTTCTTT
>TRBD1|TRBJ1-1|TRBV5-6
CASRNRGGPEAFF
TGTGCCAGCAGAAACAGGGGTGGACCTGAAGCTTTCTTT
>TRBD1|TRBJ1-1|TRBV6-5
CASSSGTGWSTEAFF
TGTGCCAGCAGTTCCGGGACAGGGTGGAGCACTGAAGCTTTCTTT
>TRBD2|TRBJ2-1|TRBV30
CAWSGRLAEGIQFF
TGTGCCTGGAGTGGGAGACTAGCGGAGGGAATACAGTTCTTC
>.|TRBJ1-4|TRBV28
CASSSPGSGEKLFF
TGTGCCAGCAGTTCCCCGGGGAGCGGTGAAAAACTGTTTTTT
>TRBD1|TRBJ1-1|TRBV10-3
CAISQSRDRGAELYTEAFF
TGTGCCATCAGCCAGTCCCGGGACAGGGGCGCTGAGCTTTACACTGAAGCTTTCTTT
>.|TRBJ1-1|TRBV5-1
CASRSLRIAEAFF
TGCGCCAGCAGATCCTTGAGGATAGCTGAAGCTTTCTTT